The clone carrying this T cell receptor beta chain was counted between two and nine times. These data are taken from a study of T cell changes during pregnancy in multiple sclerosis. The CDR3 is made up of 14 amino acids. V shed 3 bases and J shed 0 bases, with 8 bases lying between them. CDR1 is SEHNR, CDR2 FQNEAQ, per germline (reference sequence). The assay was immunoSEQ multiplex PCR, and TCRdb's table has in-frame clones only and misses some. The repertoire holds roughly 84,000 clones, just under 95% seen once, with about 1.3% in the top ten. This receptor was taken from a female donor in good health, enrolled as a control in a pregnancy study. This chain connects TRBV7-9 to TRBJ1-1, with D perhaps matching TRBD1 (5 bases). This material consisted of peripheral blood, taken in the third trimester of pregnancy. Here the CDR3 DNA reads TGTGCCAGCAGCTTCCAGGGAATGAACACTGAAGCTTTCTTT. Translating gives CASSFQGMNTEAFF. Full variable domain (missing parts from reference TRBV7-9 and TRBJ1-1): DTGVSQNPRHKITKRGQNVTFRCDPISEHNRLYWYRQTLGQGPEFLTYFQNEAQLEKSRLLSDRFSAERPKGSFSTLEIQRTEQGDSAMYLCASSFQGMNTEAFFGQGTRLTVV.